The 16 T cell receptor beta chains given below trace back to one sample, sequenced in a study of PD-L1 blockade in urothelial cancer. The assay was immunoSEQ multiplex PCR, and TCRdb's table has in-frame clones only and misses some. Altogether just under 40,000 clones are present, roughly 89% being singletons, with the ten largest covering roughly 2.1%. The source was PBMCs, collected around atezolizumab (anti-PD-L1) treatment. Receptors originate from a man aged 55 to 70 with urothelial cancer.

The rearrangement links TRBV7-9 to TRBJ1-2; D unresolved. CDR3 length equals 15 residues. Germline V gene lookup returns CDR1 SEHNR and CDR2 FQNEAQ (reference sequence). V lost 5 bases to trimming and J lost 0 bases, with 13 bases between them. CDR3 in DNA: TGTGCCAGCAGCACCAACCAGAATTCTAACTATGGCTACACCTTC. Its protein is CASSTNQNSNYGYTF.

A remark on this clone: A read error may produce the germline difference seen at one junction end. The genes are TRBV2 and TRBJ2-7; 12 bases agree with TRBD2. This CDR3 has 12 residues. The V gene's germline CDR1 is SNHLY and CDR2 FYNNEI. This CDR3 reads CASSRIRLAGDF. In nucleotides, the CDR3 is TGTGCCAGCAGTAGAATTAGACTAGCGGGAGACTTC. Supplemented by reference TRBV2 and TRBJ2-7, the full variable domain reads EPEVTQTPSHQVTQMGQEVILRCVPISNHLYFYWYRQILGQKVEFLVSFYNNEISEKSEIFDDQFSVERPDGSNFTLKIRSTKLEDSAMYFCASSRIRLAGDFGPGTRLTVT.

This sequence joins TRBV9 and TRBJ2-3; 9 bases map to TRBD2. V shed 0 bases, J shed 1 base, and the junction held 6 bases outside the gene matches. This CDR3 is 17 amino acids long. Germline V CDR1 and CDR2: SGDLS, YYNGEE. This CDR3 reads CASSVAGTSPRTDTQYF. The DNA for the CDR3 is TGTGCCAGCAGCGTAGCGGGGACTAGCCCGCGCACAGATACGCAGTATTTT.

The chain joins TRBV5-1 to TRBJ1-3, with D perhaps TRBD1 (6 bases). The CDR3 is 17 residues long. Germline CDR1 and CDR2: SGHRS and YFSETQ. Trimming cost V 4 bases and J 4 bases, with 21 bases left between them. In DNA form, the CDR3 reads TGCGCCAGCAGCCCATTCGTTCAGGGGCTTTCGGGAAACACCATATATTTT. Translated, it gives CASSPFVQGLSGNTIYF.

The CDR3 DNA sequence: TGCGCCAGCAGCTTGGCCGACGGGTATGGCTACACCTTC. This sequence encodes CASSLADGYGYTF. The V call is TRBV5-1, the J call TRBJ1-2; D is unresolved. Germline V gene sequence: CDR1 SGHRS, CDR2 YFSETQ. V was pared by 0 bases and J by 5 bases, with 8 bases between. This CDR3 region has 13 residues.

The chain employs TRBV28 and TRBJ2-2; 10 bases are shared with TRBD2. CDR1 MDHEN and CDR2 SYDVKM come from the germline V gene. Germline trimming cut 4 bases from V and 6 bases from J; bases unmatched to any gene: 5. CDR3 length equals 15 residues. The CDR3 sequence: CASSSSGSLAGELFF. The DNA of the CDR3 is TGTGCCAGCAGTTCTAGCGGGAGTCTAGCCGGGGAGCTGTTTTTT.

The DNA of the CDR3 is TGTGCCAGTGGGGGACTGAATGAGCAGTTCTTC. Translated, it gives CASGGLNEQFF. The chain recombines TRBV19 with TRBJ2-1; TRBD2 might be the D (6 bases). This CDR3 region has 11 residues. The germline CDR1 and CDR2 sequences are LNHDA and SQIVND (reference sequence). Trimming cost V 8 bases and J 7 bases, with 9 bases left between them.

A few counts support this clone. The V call is TRBV7-9, the J call TRBJ1-4; 9 bases agree with TRBD1. V gave up 5 bases and J gave up 8 bases; unmatched junction bases: 9. The CDR3 is made up of 15 amino acids. CDR1 is SEHNR and CDR2 is FQNEAQ in the germline V gene (reference sequence). This chain's CDR3 is CASSKGQGSEEKLFF. The CDR3 DNA is TGTGCCAGCAGCAAAGGACAGGGGTCGGAAGAAAAACTGTTTTTT.

The chain recombines TRBV6-4 with TRBJ2-1; D ambiguous. The germline V gene encodes CDR1 MRHNA and CDR2 SNTAGT. V was clipped by 3 bases and J by 0 bases, with 12 bases between them. The CDR3 sequence is 16 residues long. CDR3 coding DNA: TGTGCCAGCAGTGAGTCTGCGGCAAGCTCCTACAATGAGCAGTTCTTC. Amino acids: CASSESAASSYNEQFF.

This clone was recorded only once. The rearrangement uses TRBV19 and TRBJ2-6, with TRBD1 as a possible D gene (5 bases). CDR3 length equals 14 residues. Germline loops: CDR1 LNHDA, CDR2 SQIVND (reference sequence). Trimming removed 5 bases at V and 3 bases at J, with 8 bases between. CDR3 in DNA: TGTGCCAGTAGTCAGGGTGGTGGGGCCAACGTCCTGACTTTC. Amino acids: CASSQGGGANVLTF.

CDR3 DNA: TGTGCCAGCTCCCCGGGGGGCGACACTGAAGCTTTCTTT. It is translated as CASSPGGDTEAFF. The chain joins TRBV18 to TRBJ1-1; a weak D match, TRBD1 (6 bases). The germline V gene has CDR1 KGHSH and CDR2 LQKENI. The CDR3 extends over 13 amino acids. Trimming took 6 bases from V and 3 from J, leaving 11 bases between them.

The V gene is TRBV27, the J gene TRBJ2-7, with D possibly TRBD2 on 5 matching bases. V shed 3 bases and J shed 4 bases, with 10 bases lying between them. Germline V gene data show CDR1 as MNHEY and CDR2 as SMNVEV (reference sequence). CDR3 length: 13 amino acids. The CDR3 loop is CASSLLARYEQYF. The CDR3 DNA reads TGTGCCAGCAGTTTGCTAGCTCGGTACGAGCAGTACTTC.

The chain recombines TRBV5-1 with TRBJ2-5; 7 bases line up with TRBD1. V shed 1 base, J shed 3 bases, and the junction held 6 bases outside the gene matches. Per the germline V gene, CDR1 is SGHRS and CDR2 is YFSETQ. CDR3 size: 15 residues. Here the CDR3 DNA reads TGCGCCAGCAGCTTGCTGGGACAGAGGGAAGAGACCCAGTACTTC. This sequence encodes CASSLLGQREETQYF.

The J gene is TRBJ2-3, the V gene TRBV10-3; TRBD2 matches 9 bases. This CDR3 is built from 16 residues. Germline trimming cut 3 bases from V and 5 bases from J; bases unmatched to any gene: 9. Germline V gene lookup returns CDR1 ENHRY and CDR2 SYGVKD. The CDR3 protein is CAISEGLAPPKDTQYF. The CDR3 DNA is TGTGCCATCAGTGAAGGACTAGCGCCCCCAAAAGATACGCAGTATTTT.

This clone is a singleton in its sample. This sequence joins TRBV6-5 and TRBJ1-5; 10 nucleotides match TRBD1. The germline V gene encodes CDR1 MNHEY and CDR2 SVGAGI. V lost 5 bases, J lost 7 bases, and 2 bases stayed unmatched. The CDR3 runs 13 residues. The CDR3, as DNA: TGTGCCAGCAGTAAGGACAGGGGGCAGCCCCAGCATTTT. Translated: CASSKDRGQPQHF.

The chain combines TRBV15 with TRBJ2-5; D is unclear. V dropped 0 bases and J dropped 6 bases, with 11 bases sitting between them. This CDR3 is built from 14 residues. The germline gives CDR1 LNHNV, CDR2 YYDKDF (reference sequence). This CDR3 reads CATSRDPQLKTQYF. In nucleotides, the CDR3 is TGTGCCACCAGCAGAGATCCACAGCTAAAGACCCAGTACTTC.